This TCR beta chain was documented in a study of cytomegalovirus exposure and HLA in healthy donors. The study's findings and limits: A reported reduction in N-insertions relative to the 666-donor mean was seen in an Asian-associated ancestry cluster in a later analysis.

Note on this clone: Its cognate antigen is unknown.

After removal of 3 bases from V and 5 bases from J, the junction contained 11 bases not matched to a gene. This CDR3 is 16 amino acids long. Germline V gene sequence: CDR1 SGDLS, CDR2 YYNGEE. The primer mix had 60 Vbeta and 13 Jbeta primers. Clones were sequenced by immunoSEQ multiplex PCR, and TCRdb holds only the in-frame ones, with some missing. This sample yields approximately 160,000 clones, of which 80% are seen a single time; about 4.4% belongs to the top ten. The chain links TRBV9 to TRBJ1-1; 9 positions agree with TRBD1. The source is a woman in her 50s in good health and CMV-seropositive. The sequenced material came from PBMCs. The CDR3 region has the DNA TGTGCCAGCAGCGCTGAAACAGGGGGCGCGGATACTGAAGCTTTCTTT. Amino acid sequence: CASSAETGGADTEAFF. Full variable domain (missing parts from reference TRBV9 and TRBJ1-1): DSGVTQTPKHLITATGQRVTLRCSPRSGDLSVYWYQQSLDQGLQFLIQYYNGEERAKGNILERFSAQQFPDLHSELNLSSLELGDSALYFCASSAETGGADTEAFFGQGTRLTVV.